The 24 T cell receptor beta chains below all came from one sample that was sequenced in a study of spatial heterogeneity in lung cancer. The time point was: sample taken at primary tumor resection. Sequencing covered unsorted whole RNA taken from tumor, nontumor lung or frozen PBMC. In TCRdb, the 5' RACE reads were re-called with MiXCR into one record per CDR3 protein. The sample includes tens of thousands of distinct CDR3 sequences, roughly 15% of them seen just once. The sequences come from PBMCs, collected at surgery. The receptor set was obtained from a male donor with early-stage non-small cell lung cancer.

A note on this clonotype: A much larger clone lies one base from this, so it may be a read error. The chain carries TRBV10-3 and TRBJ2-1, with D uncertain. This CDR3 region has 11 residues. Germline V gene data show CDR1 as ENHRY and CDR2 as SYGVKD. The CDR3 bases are TGTGCCATCAGTGAAGGCAATGAGCAGATCTTC. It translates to CAISEGNEQIF.

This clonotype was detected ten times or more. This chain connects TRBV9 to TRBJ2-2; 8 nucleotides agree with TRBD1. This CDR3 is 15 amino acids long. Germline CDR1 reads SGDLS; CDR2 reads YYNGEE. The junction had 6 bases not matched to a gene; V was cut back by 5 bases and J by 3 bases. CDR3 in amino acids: CASSPGGADTGELFF. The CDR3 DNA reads TGTGCCAGCAGTCCAGGGGGCGCCGACACCGGGGAGCTGTTTTTT. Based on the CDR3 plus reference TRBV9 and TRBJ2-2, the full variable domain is DSGVTQTPKHLITATGQRVTLRCSPRSGDLSVYWYQQSLDQGLQFLIQYYNGEERAKGNILERFSAQQFPDLHSELNLSSLELGDSALYFCASSPGGADTGELFFGEGSRLTVL.

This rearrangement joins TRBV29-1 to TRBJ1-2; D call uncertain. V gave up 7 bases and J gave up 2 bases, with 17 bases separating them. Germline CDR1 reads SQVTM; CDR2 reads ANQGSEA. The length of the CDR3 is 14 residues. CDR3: CSASRVAGNYGYTF. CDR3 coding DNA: TGCAGCGCCTCCCGCGTGGCGGGGAACTATGGCTACACCTTC. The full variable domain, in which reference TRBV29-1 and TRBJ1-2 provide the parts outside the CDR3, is SAVISQKPSRDICQRGTSLTIQCQVDSQVTMMFWYRQQPGQSLTLIATANQGSEATYESGFVIDKFPISRPNLTFSTLTVSNMSPEDSSIYLCSASRVAGNYGYTFGSGTRLTVV.

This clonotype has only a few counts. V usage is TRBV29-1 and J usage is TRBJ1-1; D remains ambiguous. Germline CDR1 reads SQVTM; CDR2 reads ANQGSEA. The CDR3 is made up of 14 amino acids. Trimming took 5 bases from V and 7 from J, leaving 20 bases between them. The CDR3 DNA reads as TGCAGCGTTCCTGGGCAGGCGGGAGGTGGTGAAGCTTTCTTT. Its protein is CSVPGQAGGGEAFF. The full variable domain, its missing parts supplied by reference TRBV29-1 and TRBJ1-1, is SAVISQKPSRDICQRGTSLTIQCQVDSQVTMMFWYRQQPGQSLTLIATANQGSEATYESGFVIDKFPISRPNLTFSTLTVSNMSPEDSSIYLCSVPGQAGGGEAFFGQGTRLTVV.

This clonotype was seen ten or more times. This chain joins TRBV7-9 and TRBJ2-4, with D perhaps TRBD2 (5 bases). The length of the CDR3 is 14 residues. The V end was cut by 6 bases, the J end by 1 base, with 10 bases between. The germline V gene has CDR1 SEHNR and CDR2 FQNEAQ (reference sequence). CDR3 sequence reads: CASSKEEAKNIQYF. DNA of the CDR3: TGTGCCAGCAGTAAGGAGGAGGCCAAAAACATTCAGTACTTC.

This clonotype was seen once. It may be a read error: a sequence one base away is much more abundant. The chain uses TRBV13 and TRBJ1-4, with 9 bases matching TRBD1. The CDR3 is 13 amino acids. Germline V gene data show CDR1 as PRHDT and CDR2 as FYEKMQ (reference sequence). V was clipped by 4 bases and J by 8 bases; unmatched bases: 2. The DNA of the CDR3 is TGTGCCAGCAGCTGTGGACAGGGGGAAAAACTGTTTTTT. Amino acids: CASSCGQGEKLFF.

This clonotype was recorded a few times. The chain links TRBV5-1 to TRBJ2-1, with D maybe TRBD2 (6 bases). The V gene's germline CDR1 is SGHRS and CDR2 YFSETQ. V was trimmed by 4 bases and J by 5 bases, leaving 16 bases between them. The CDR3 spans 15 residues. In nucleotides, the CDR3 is TGCGCCAGCAGCCGAGGAGGGTCCGAAAACAATGAGCAGTTCTTC. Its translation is CASSRGGSENNEQFF. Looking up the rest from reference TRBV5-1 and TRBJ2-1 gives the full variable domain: KAGVTQTPRYLIKTRGQQVTLSCSPISGHRSVSWYQQTPGQGLQFLFEYFSETQRNKGNFPGRFSGRQFSNSRSEMNVSTLELGDSALYLCASSRGGSENNEQFFGPGTRLTVL.

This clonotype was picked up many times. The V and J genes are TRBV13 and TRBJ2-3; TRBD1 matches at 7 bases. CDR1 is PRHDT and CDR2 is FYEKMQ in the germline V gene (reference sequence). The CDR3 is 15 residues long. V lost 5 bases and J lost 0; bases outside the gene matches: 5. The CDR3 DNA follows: TGTGCCAGCAGCATACGGGGACAGAGCACAGATACGCAGTATTTT. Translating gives CASSIRGQSTDTQYF.

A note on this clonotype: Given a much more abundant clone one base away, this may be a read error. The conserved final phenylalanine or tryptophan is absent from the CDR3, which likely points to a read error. In nucleotides, the CDR3 is TGTGCCACCCGAGGGCTTACAGATACGCAGTATATT. Encoded protein: CATRGLTDTQYI. The J gene is TRBJ2-3, the V gene TRBV24-1; tentative D call: TRBD2 (5 bases). Deletions cut 9 bases from V and 3 bases from J, with 9 bases between. Germline lookup yields CDR1 KGHDR and CDR2 SFDVKD. The CDR3 runs to 12 residues.

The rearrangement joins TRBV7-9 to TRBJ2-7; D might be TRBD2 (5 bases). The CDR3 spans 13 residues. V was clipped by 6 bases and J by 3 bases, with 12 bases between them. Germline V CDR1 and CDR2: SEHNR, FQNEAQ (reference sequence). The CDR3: CASSFPGNYEQYF. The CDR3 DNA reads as TGTGCCAGCAGTTTTCCGGGAAACTACGAGCAGTACTTC.

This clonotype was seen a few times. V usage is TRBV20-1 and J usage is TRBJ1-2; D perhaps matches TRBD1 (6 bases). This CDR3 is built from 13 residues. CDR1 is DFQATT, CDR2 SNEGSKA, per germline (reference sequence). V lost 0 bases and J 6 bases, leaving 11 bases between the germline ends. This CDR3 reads CSARDNREDGYTF. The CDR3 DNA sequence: TGCAGTGCTAGAGATAACAGGGAGGATGGCTACACCTTC.

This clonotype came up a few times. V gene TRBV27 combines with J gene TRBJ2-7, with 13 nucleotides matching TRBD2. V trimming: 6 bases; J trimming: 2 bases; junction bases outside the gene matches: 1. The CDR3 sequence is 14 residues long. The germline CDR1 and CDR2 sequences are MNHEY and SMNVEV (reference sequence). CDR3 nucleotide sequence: TGTGCCAGCAGGACTAGCGGGAGGACCTACGAGCAGTACTTC. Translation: CASRTSGRTYEQYF.

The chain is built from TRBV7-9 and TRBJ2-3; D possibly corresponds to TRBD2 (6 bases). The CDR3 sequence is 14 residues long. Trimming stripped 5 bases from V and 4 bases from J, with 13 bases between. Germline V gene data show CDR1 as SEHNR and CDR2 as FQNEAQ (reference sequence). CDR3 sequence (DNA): TGTGCCAGCAGCCCGCGACTAGACTCAGATACGCAGTATTTT. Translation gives CASSPRLDSDTQYF.

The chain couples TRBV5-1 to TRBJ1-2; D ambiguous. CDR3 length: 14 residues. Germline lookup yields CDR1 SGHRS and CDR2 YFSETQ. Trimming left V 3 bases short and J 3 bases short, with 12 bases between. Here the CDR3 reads CASSSGLTDYGYTF. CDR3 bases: TGCGCCAGCAGCTCCGGACTGACCGACTATGGCTACACCTTC.

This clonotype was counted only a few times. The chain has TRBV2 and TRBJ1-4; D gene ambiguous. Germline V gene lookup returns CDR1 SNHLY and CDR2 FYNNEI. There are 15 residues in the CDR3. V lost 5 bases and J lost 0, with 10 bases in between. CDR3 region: CASSFETATNEKLFF. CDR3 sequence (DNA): TGTGCCAGCAGTTTCGAGACTGCAACTAATGAAAAACTGTTTTTT.

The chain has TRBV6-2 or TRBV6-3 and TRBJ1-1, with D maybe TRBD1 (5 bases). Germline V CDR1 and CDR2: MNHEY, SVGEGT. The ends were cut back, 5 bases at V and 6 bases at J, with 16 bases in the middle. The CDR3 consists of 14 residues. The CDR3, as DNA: TGTGCCAGCAGTCACCCGGTGGGGGATCCTGAAGCTTTCTTT. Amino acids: CASSHPVGDPEAFF.

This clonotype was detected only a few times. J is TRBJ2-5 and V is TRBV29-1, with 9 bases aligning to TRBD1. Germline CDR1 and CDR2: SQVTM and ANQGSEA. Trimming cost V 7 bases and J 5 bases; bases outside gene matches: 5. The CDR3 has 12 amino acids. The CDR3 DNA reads TGCAGCGGGTACAGGGGGCGGGAGACCCAGTACTTC. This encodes CSGYRGRETQYF.

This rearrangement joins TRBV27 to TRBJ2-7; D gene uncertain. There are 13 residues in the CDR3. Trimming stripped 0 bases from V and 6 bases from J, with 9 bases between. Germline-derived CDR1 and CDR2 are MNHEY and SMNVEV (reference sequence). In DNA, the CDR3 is TGTGCCAGCAGTTTATCAGGGTACAGCGAGCAGTACTTC. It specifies CASSLSGYSEQYF.

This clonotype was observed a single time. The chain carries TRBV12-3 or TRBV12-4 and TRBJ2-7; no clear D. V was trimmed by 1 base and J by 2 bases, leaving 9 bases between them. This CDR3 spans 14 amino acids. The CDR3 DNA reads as TGTGCCAGCAGTTTAGGCAGTCGAGCCTACGAGCAGTACTTC. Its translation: CASSLGSRAYEQYF.

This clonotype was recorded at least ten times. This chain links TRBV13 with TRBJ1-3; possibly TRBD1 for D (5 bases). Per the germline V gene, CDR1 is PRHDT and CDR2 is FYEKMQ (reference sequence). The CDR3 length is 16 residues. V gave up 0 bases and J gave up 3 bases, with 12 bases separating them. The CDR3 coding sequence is TGTGCCAGCAGCTTAGGCCGAGGGGTTGGTGGAAACACCATATATTTT. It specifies CASSLGRGVGGNTIYF.

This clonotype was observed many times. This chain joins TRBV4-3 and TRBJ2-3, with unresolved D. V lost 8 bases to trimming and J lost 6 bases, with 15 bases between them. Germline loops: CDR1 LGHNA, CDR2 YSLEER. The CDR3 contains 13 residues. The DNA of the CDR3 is TGCGCCAGCGGGGAAAGGGCTAGTGATACGCAGTATTTT. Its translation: CASGERASDTQYF.

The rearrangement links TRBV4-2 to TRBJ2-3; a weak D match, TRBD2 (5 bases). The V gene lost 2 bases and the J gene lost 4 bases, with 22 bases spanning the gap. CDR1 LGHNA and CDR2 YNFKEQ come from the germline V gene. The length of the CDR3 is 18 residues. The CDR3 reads CASSQKVTAGRNADTQYF. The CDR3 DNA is TGTGCCAGCAGCCAAAAGGTTACGGCGGGCCGGAATGCAGATACGCAGTATTTT.

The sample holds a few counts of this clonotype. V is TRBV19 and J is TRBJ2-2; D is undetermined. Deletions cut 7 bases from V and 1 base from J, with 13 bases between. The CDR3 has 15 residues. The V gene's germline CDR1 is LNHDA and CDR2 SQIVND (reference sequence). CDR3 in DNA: TGTGCCAGTACCACCCCGTTTCTGAACACCGGGGAGCTGTTTTTT. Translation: CASTTPFLNTGELFF.

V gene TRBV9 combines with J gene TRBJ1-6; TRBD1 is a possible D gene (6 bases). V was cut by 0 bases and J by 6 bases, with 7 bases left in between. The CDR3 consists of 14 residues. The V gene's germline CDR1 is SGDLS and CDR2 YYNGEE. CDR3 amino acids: CASSVGQVNSPLHF. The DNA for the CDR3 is TGTGCCAGCAGCGTAGGACAGGTTAATTCACCCCTCCACTTT.